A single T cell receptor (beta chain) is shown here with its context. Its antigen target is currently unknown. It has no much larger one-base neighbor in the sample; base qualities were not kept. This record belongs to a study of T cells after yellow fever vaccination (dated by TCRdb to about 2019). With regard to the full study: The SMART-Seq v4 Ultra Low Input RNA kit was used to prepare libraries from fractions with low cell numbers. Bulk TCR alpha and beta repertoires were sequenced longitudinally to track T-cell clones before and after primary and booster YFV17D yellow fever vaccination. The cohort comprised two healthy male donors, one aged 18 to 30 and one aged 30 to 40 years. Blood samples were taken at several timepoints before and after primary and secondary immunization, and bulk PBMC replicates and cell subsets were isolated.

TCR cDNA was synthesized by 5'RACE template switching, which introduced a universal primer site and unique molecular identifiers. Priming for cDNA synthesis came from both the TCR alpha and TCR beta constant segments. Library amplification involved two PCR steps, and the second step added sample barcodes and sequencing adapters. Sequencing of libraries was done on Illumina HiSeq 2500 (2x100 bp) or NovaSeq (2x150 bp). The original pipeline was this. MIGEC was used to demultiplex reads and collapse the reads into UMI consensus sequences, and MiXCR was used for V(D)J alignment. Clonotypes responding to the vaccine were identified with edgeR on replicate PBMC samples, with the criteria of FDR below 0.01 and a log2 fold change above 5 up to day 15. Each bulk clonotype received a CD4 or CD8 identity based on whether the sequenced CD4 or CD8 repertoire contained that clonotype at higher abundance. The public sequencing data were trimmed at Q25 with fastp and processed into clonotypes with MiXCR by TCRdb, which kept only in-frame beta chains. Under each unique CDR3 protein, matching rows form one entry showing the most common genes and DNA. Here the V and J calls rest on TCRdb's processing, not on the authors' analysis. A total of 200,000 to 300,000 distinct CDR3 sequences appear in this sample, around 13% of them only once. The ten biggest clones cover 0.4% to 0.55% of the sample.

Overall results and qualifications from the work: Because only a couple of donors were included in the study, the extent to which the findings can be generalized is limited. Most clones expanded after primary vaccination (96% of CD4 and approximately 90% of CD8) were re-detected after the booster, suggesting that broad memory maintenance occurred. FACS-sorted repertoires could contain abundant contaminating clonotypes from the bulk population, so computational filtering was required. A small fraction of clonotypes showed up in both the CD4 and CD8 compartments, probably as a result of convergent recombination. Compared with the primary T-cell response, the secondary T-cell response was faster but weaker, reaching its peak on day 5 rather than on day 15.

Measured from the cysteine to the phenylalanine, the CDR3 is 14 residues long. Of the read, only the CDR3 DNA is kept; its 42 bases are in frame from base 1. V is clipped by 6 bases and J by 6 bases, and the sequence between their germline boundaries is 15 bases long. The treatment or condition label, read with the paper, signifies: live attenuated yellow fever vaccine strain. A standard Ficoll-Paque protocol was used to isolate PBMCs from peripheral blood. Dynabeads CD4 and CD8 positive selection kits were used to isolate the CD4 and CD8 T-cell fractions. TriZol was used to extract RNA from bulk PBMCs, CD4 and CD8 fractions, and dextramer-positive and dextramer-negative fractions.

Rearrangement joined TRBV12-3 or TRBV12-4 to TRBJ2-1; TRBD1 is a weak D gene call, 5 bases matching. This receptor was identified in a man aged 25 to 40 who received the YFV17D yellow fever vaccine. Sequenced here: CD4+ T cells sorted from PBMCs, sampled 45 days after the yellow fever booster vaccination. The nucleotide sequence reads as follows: TGTGCCAGCAGCTCAGCAGGGATACGCAATGAGCAGTTCTTC. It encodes CASSSAGIRNEQFF.